This T cell receptor (beta chain) was captured in a study of PD-1 blockade in classical Hodgkin lymphoma. Broader study findings: Prior to therapy, complete responders displayed diversity much like that of newly diagnosed patients.

Note on this clone: Its specificity is unknown.

The time point is: cycle 4 day 1 (C4D1), after five to seven weeks of nivolumab. Each patient experienced a relapse that followed autologous stem cell transplantation, and brentuximab vedotin exposure varied. The patients, who had relapsed/refractory classical Hodgkin lymphoma, achieved best responses of complete response, partial response or progressive disease. The CDR3 has 14 residues. CDR1 and CDR2 from the germline V gene are ENHRY and SYGVKD. Germline trimming cut 7 bases from V and 5 bases from J; bases unmatched to any gene: 9. Clones were sequenced by immunoSEQ multiplex PCR, and TCRdb holds only the in-frame ones, with some missing. The sample includes 20,000 or so clones, approximately 80% of them seen just once.

The chain links TRBV10-3 to TRBJ2-5, with TRBD1 matching 8 bases. This clonotype was obtained from a human donor with classical Hodgkin lymphoma. The sample was peripheral blood mononuclear cells (PBMCs), taken before the fourth cycle of nivolumab. The DNA of the CDR3 is TGTGCCATCAAGGGAGACAGGGGATGGGAGACCCAGTACTTC. Protein: CAIKGDRGWETQYF.